The clone carrying this TCR beta chain came up a few times. Antigen: not known. TCRdb redid the calling of the reads with MiXCR, one entry per CDR3 protein. The sample lists about 89,000 distinct CDR3 sequences; 25% to 30% were seen once. This entry comes from a study of T cell repertoires in cytomegalovirus infection. Study in general: Well-studied HLA-B-restricted CMV epitopes were used in the study alongside recently identified HLA-C-restricted ones.

The study's findings and limits: There were HLA-C-restricted CMV-specific TCR beta clonotypes dominating the ex vivo response. Cumulative public TCR beta family frequency identified CMV carriers with the relevant HLA.

The V gene's germline CDR1 is SGHAT and CDR2 FQNNGV. Unmatched junction bases numbered 6, after V lost 6 bases and J lost 2 bases. CDR3 length: 15 residues. This sequence joins TRBV11-2 and TRBJ2-7; 11 positions agree with TRBD2. This TCR was sampled from a human donor in good health (CMV status not recorded). Some clones in this sample may be carry-over from other donors' samples. The starting material was CD8+ T cells from cultured PBMCs, obtained from culture after CMV antigen stimulation. CDR3 DNA: TGTGCCAGCAGTCTCGGACTAGCGGGTGCCTACGAGCAGTACTTC. This encodes CASSLGLAGAYEQYF.